This T cell receptor (beta chain) is from a study of cytomegalovirus exposure and HLA in healthy donors. Study context: An earlier analysis identified 120 million or so unique TCR beta sequences in about 190 million T cells. General study results and limits: Later analysis placed DRB1 highest and HLA-C lowest in TCR association rates, which differed by HLA locus.

The CDR3 spans 14 residues. Trimming removed 5 bases from V and 2 bases from J; junction bases left unmatched: 2. Germline loops: CDR1 SGHTA, CDR2 FQGNSA. Regarding this clone: Its antigen is currently unknown.

The study ran its PCR with 60 Vbeta and 13 Jbeta primers. Study processing details: The count from a later analysis was some 80 million unique TCR beta chains, some 11 million of them shared. The table came from immunoSEQ multiplex PCR; TCRdb's copy has only in-frame clones and leaves some out. That table supplies the V and J calls and clone size; D and trimming were determined from the DNA. The sample includes about 130,000 clones, 74% of them seen just once. The source is a woman in her forties or fifties in good health and CMV-seropositive. The V gene is TRBV7-2, the J gene TRBJ1-5; TRBD1 matches 8 bases. Source material: PBMCs. The chain's CDR3 is CASSRTGRNQPQHF. DNA for the CDR3: TGTGCCAGCAGCCGGACAGGGCGCAATCAGCCCCAGCATTTT.